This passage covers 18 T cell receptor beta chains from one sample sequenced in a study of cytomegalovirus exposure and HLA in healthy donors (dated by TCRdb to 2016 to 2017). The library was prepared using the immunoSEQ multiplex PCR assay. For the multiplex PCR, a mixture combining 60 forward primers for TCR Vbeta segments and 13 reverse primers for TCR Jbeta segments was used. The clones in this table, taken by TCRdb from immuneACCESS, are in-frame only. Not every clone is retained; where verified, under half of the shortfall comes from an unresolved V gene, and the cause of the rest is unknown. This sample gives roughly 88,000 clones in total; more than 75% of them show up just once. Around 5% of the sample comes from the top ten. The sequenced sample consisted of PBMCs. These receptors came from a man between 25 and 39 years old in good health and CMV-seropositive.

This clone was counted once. The CDR3 DNA is TGTGCCAGCAGTGAAGTAAGAGGGAGGGCCAAAAACATTCAGTACTTC. Amino acids: CASSEVRGRAKNIQYF. The chain couples TRBV6-1 to TRBJ2-4, with D possibly matching TRBD2 (6 bases). CDR3 length: 16 amino acids. Germline loops: CDR1 MNHNS, CDR2 SASEGT. The V end was cut by 1 base, the J end by 1 base, with 11 bases between.

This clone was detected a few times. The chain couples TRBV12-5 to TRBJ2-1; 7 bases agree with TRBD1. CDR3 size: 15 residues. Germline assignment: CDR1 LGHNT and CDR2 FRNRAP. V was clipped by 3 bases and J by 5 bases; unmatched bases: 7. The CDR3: CASGFDRADDNEQFF. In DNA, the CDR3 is TGTGCTAGTGGTTTTGACAGGGCGGATGACAATGAGCAGTTCTTC.

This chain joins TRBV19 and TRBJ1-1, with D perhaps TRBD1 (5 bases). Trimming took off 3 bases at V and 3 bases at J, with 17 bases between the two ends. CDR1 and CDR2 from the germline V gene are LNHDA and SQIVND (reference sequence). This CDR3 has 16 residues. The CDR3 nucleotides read TGTGCCAGTAGTATCGGGCCAGGGAGGGGTGACACTGAAGCTTTCTTT. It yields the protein CASSIGPGRGDTEAFF.

The CDR3 is CASSQGGEKLFF. CDR3 bases: TGCGCCAGCAGCCAGGGAGGAGAAAAACTGTTTTTT. The chain has TRBV4-1 and TRBJ1-4; the D is unclear. In germline, CDR1 is MGHRA, CDR2 YSYEKL. The CDR3 contains 12 residues. Trimming took off 3 bases at V and 8 bases at J, with 7 bases between the two ends.

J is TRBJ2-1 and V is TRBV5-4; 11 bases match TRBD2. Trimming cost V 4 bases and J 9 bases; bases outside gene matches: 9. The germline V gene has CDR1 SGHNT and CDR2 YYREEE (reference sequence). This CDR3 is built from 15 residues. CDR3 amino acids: CASSASGGTTGEQFF. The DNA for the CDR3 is TGTGCCAGCAGCGCTAGCGGGGGGACTACGGGTGAGCAGTTCTTC.

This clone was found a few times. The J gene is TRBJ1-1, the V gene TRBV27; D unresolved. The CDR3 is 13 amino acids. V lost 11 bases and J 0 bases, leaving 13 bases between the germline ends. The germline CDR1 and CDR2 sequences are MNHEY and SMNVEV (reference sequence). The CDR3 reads CARRRAMNTEAFF. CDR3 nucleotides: TGTGCCCGCCGGAGGGCCATGAACACTGAAGCTTTCTTT.

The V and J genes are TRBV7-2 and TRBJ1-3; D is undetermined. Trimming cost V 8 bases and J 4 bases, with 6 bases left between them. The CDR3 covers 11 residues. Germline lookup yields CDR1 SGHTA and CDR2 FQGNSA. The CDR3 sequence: CASGLGNTIYF. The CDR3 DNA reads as TGTGCCAGCGGACTAGGAAACACCATATATTTT.

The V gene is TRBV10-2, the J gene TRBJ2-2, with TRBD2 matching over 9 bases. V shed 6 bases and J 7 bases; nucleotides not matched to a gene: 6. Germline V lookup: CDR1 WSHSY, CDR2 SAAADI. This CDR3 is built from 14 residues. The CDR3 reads CASRAGGPDGELFF. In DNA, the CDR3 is TGCGCCAGCAGGGCGGGGGGGCCTGACGGGGAGCTGTTTTTT.

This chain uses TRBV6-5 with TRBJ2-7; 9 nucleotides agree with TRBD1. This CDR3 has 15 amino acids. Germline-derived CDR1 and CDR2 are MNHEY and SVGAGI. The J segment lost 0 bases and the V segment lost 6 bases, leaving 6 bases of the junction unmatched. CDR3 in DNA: TGTGCCAGCAGGACAGGGACAGGGATCTCCTACGAGCAGTACGTC. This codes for CASRTGTGISYEQYV.

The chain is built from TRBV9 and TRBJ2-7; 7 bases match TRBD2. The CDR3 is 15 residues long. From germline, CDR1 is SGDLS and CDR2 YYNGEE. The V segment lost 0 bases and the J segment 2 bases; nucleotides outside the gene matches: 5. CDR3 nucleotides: TGTGCCAGCAGCGTAGGTCTAGCGGCGGCCTACGAGCAGTACTTC. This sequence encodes CASSVGLAAAYEQYF.

The CDR3 nucleotides are TGTGCCAGCAGGGGTTTTAGGGGCACTGAAGCTTTCTTT. Translated: CASRGFRGTEAFF. The chain has TRBV28 and TRBJ1-1; a weak D match, TRBD1 (5 bases). The CDR3 spans 13 residues. Germline V gene lookup returns CDR1 MDHEN and CDR2 SYDVKM. Trimming cost V 6 bases and J 4 bases, with 12 bases left between them.

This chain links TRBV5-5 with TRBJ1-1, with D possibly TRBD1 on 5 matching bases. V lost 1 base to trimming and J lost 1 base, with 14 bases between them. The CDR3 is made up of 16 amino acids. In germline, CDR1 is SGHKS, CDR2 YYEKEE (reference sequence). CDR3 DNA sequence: TGTGCCAGCAGCTTGCGTCCCCCAGGGCCGAACACTGAAGCTTTCTTT. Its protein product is CASSLRPPGPNTEAFF.

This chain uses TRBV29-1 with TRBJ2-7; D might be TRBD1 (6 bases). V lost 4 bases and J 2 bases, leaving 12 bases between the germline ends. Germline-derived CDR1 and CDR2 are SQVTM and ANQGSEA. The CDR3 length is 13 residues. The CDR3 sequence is CSVGAGVTYEQYF. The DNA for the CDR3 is TGCAGCGTTGGGGCAGGGGTCACCTACGAGCAGTACTTC.

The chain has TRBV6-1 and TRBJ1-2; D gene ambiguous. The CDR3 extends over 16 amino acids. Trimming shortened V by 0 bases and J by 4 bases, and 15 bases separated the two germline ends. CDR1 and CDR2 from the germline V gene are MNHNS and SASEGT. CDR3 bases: TGTGCCAGCAGTGAAGCGGCGAGCGAGCGGCGCTATGGCTACACCTTC. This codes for CASSEAASERRYGYTF.

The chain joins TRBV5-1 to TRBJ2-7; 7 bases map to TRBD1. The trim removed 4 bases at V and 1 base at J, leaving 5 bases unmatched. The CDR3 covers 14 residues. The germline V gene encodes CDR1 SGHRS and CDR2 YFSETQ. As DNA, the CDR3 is TGCGCCAGCAGCGTAAACAGGGGATCCTACGAGCAGTACTTC. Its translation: CASSVNRGSYEQYF.

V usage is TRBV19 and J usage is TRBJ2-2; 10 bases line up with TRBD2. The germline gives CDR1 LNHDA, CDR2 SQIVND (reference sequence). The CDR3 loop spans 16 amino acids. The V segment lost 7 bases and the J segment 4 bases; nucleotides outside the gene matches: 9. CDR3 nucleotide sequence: TGTGCCAGTAAAAAGGTAGCGGGAGGTGGCACCGGGGAGCTGTTTTTT. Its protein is CASKKVAGGGTGELFF.

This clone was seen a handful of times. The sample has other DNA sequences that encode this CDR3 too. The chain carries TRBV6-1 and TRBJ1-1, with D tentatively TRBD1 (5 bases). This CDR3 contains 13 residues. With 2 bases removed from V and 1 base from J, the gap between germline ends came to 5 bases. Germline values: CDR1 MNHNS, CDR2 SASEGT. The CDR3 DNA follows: TGTGCCAGCAGTGAAAGGGGGAACACTGAAGCTTTCTTT. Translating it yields CASSERGNTEAFF.

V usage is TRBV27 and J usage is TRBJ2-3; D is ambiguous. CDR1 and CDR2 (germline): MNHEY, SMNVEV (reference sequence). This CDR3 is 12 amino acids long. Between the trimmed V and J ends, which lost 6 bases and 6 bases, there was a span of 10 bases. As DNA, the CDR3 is TGTGCCAGCAGCAGGTTTCAGGATACGCAGTATTTT. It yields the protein CASSRFQDTQYF.